A single sample is the source of the 17 T cell receptor beta chains below, sequenced in a study of blood T cell repertoires in COVID-19. Assay: immunoSEQ multiplex PCR; the TCRdb copy retains only in-frame clones and omits some. The top ten hold around a tenth of the sample, which has roughly 250,000 clones, around nine tenths seen once. Sequenced: peripheral blood. These receptors all stem from a man in his forties or fifties who had recovered from COVID-19.

This rearrangement joins TRBV5-1 to TRBJ2-1, with 10 bases identical to TRBD2. The CDR3 runs 16 residues. Germline V gene lookup returns CDR1 SGHRS and CDR2 YFSETQ. V shed 7 bases, J shed 4 bases, and the junction held 11 bases outside the gene matches. The CDR3 is CASRLTSGAGYNEQFF. CDR3 nucleotides: TGCGCCAGCCGTCTAACTAGCGGGGCAGGTTACAATGAGCAGTTCTTC.

J is TRBJ2-7 and V is TRBV9; 10 nucleotides match TRBD2. The germline V gene has CDR1 SGDLS and CDR2 YYNGEE. The CDR3 contains 16 residues. V shed 3 bases and J 2 bases; nucleotides not matched to a gene: 8. The CDR3 region has the DNA TGTGCCAGCAGCGCTGCCGGGACTAGCGACCCCTACGAGCAGTACTTC. It yields the protein CASSAAGTSDPYEQYF.

The V and J genes are TRBV5-6 and TRBJ1-2, with D hard to call. This CDR3 comprises 13 residues. Germline CDR1 and CDR2: SGHDT and YYEEEE. V lost 4 bases and J lost 2, with 9 bases in between. The CDR3 region is CASSPGFNYGYTF. As DNA, the CDR3 is TGTGCCAGCAGCCCGGGATTCAACTATGGCTACACCTTC. Drawing the rest from reference TRBV5-6 and TRBJ1-2, the complete variable domain is DAGVTQSPTHLIKTRGQQVTLRCSPKSGHDTVSWYQQALGQGPQFIFQYYEEEERQRGNFPDRFSGHQFPNYSSELNVNALLLGDSALYLCASSPGFNYGYTFGSGTRLTVV.

A word on this clone: At the DNA level, this CDR3 is encoded by other sequences in the same sample as well. V usage is TRBV7-9 and J usage is TRBJ2-7; TRBD1 might be the D (6 bases). This CDR3 comprises 13 residues. Germline assignment: CDR1 SEHNR and CDR2 FQNEAQ (reference sequence). V was cut by 8 bases and J by 0 bases, with 11 bases left in between. CDR3 in DNA: TGTGCCAGCTCCCCGGACAGCTCCTACGAGCAGTACTTC. Its protein product is CASSPDSSYEQYF.

The chain carries TRBV7-6 and TRBJ2-7; D possibly corresponds to TRBD1 (5 bases). The CDR3 spans 14 residues. V lost 1 base to trimming and J lost 6 bases, with 13 bases between them. Germline CDR1 is SGHVS and CDR2 is FNYEAQ. CDR3 nucleotide sequence: TGTGCCAGCAGCTTAGAAGGGGATAGAGCCGAGCAGTACTTC. It specifies CASSLEGDRAEQYF.

J is TRBJ1-2 and V is TRBV7-2, with TRBD1 matching over 7 bases. The V and J ends lost 1 base and 7 bases, in that order; junction bases with no gene match: 6. The CDR3 length is 14 residues. Germline assignment: CDR1 SGHTA and CDR2 FQGNSA. The chain's CDR3 is CASSLGVGGRGYTF. The DNA for the CDR3 is TGTGCCAGCAGCTTAGGGGTAGGGGGCCGTGGCTACACCTTC.

The V and J genes are TRBV15 and TRBJ2-3; 8 bases are shared with TRBD1. With 5 bases clipped from V and 1 base from J, the junction kept 5 bases outside the gene matches. The CDR3 extends over 15 amino acids. CDR1 and CDR2 (germline): LNHNV, YYDKDF (reference sequence). Here the CDR3 reads CATSSRDRRTDTQYF. In DNA form, the CDR3 reads TGTGCCACCAGCTCCCGGGACAGGCGCACAGATACGCAGTATTTT.

The chain is built from TRBV20-1 and TRBJ2-5, with 7 nucleotides matching TRBD1. V dropped 5 bases and J dropped 5; count of bases not matched to a gene: 2. The CDR3 consists of 11 residues. Germline V gene sequence: CDR1 DFQATT, CDR2 SNEGSKA (reference sequence). In DNA form, the CDR3 reads TGCAGTGCTGGACAGGTGGAGACCCAGTACTTC. Translated: CSAGQVETQYF.

In the case of this clone: This sample also contains other DNA sequences that code for the same CDR3. The CDR3 DNA reads as TGTGCCAGCAGCTCTAGCAGCTACGAGCAGTACTTC. Translation gives CASSSSSYEQYF. The chain employs TRBV6-2 or TRBV6-3 and TRBJ2-7, with D perhaps matching TRBD2 (5 bases). This CDR3 has 12 amino acids. The germline V gene encodes CDR1 MNHEY and CDR2 SVGEGT. V lost 6 bases, J lost 3 bases, and 9 bases lay in between.

On this clone itself: One junction end does not reproduce the germline sequence, and a read error may be involved. This sequence joins TRBV6-2 or TRBV6-3 and TRBJ2-2; D may be TRBD2 (6 bases). Looked up from germline, CDR1 is MNHEY and CDR2 is SVGEGT. This CDR3 has 14 amino acids. CDR3 DNA sequence: TGTGCCAGCAGTAACTCGGGACTTCGAGGGGAGCTGTTTTTT. Protein sequence: CASSNSGLRGELFF.

The chain joins TRBV5-8 to TRBJ2-3, with D perhaps matching TRBD2 (6 bases). Germline assignment: CDR1 SGHTS and CDR2 YDEGEE. This CDR3 has 16 amino acids. Trimming cost V 0 bases and J 6 bases, with 17 bases left between them. CDR3 sequence (DNA): TGTGCCAGCAGCTTGGCCGGGGGACCAGTAGGGGATACGCAGTATTTT. Translated: CASSLAGGPVGDTQYF.

The rearrangement links TRBV6-2 or TRBV6-3 to TRBJ1-5; D gene unclear. The CDR3 is 12 residues long. Trimming stripped 0 bases from V and 6 bases from J, with 3 bases between. Germline V gives CDR1 MNHEY, CDR2 SVGEGT. The CDR3 is CASSYSRQPQHF. Written as DNA, the CDR3 is TGTGCCAGCAGTTACTCGCGTCAGCCCCAGCATTTT.

This chain's CDR3 is CASSIGGGTSGNEQFF. CDR3 nucleotides: TGTGCCAGTAGTATAGGAGGGGGGACTAGCGGAAATGAGCAGTTCTTC. The chain couples TRBV19 to TRBJ2-1; 11 bases map to TRBD2. The CDR3 has 16 residues. With 1 base clipped from V and 7 bases from J, the junction kept 6 bases outside the gene matches. From germline, CDR1 is LNHDA and CDR2 SQIVND (reference sequence).

The chain recombines TRBV12-3 or TRBV12-4 with TRBJ1-2, with D possibly being TRBD1 (6 bases). This CDR3 has 13 residues. Deletions cut 1 base from V and 8 bases from J, with 11 bases between. This chain's CDR3 is CASSLGGGGGYTF. The CDR3 coding sequence is TGTGCCAGCAGTTTAGGAGGGGGTGGCGGCTACACCTTC.

The chain joins TRBV5-6 to TRBJ1-2, with TRBD1 as a possible D gene (6 bases). Germline values: CDR1 SGHDT, CDR2 YYEEEE. Trimming removed 2 bases from V and 8 bases from J, with 13 bases in between. The CDR3 is 13 amino acids. CDR3 sequence (DNA): TGTGCCAGCAGCTTCGGGACATGGGAAGGCTACACCTTC. Translating gives CASSFGTWEGYTF. Complete variable domain (other parts from reference TRBV5-6 and TRBJ1-2): DAGVTQSPTHLIKTRGQQVTLRCSPKSGHDTVSWYQQALGQGPQFIFQYYEEEERQRGNFPDRFSGHQFPNYSSELNVNALLLGDSALYLCASSFGTWEGYTFGSGTRLTVV.

This clone showed up just once. This chain connects TRBV7-9 to TRBJ2-1; TRBD2 matches 13 bases. This CDR3 comprises 15 residues. Germline assignment: CDR1 SEHNR and CDR2 FQNEAQ (reference sequence). Trimming cost V 5 bases and J 7 bases; bases outside gene matches: 5. The CDR3 protein is CASSPRTSGRNEQFF. The DNA for the CDR3 is TGTGCCAGCAGCCCACGGACTAGCGGGAGAAATGAGCAGTTCTTC.

The genes are TRBV4-1 and TRBJ2-1, with 9 nucleotides matching TRBD1. The CDR3 spans 15 residues. Germline V gene lookup returns CDR1 MGHRA and CDR2 YSYEKL. V trimming: 2 bases; J trimming: 4 bases; junction bases outside the gene matches: 3. In DNA, the CDR3 is TGCGCCAGCAGCCAACCGGGACAGGGTTACAATGAGCAGTTCTTC. Translated, it gives CASSQPGQGYNEQFF.